This T cell receptor (beta chain) was identified in a study of cytomegalovirus exposure and HLA in healthy donors. V was cut by 4 bases and J by 4 bases, with 11 bases left in between. The germline CDR1 and CDR2 sequences are LGHNA and YSLEER. This CDR3 comprises 13 residues. Both 60 Vbeta primers and 13 Jbeta primers went into the PCR. Some clones are missing from TCRdb's copy, which holds only in-frame ones; the method was immunoSEQ multiplex PCR. The sample carries over 150,000 clones, roughly three quarters recorded once. The genes are TRBV4-3 and TRBJ2-7; maybe TRBD2 (5 bases). The sequenced sample was PBMCs. This receptor was taken from a woman aged 45 to 65 in good health and CMV-seropositive. The CDR3 sequence: CASSLLLEYEQYF. The CDR3 DNA reads as TGCGCCAGCAGCCTTCTACTAGAGTACGAGCAGTACTTC.